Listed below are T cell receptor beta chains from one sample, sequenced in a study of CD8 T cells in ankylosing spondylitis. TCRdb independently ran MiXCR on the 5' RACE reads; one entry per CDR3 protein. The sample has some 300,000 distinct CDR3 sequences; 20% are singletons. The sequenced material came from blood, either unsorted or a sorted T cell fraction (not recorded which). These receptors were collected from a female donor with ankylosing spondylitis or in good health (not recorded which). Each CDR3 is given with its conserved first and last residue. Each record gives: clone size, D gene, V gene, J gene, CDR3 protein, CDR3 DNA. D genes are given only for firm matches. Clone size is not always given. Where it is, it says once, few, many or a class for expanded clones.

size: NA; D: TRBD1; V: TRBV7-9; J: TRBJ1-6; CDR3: CASSPGTGAVALHF; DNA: TGTGCCAGCAGCCCCGGGACAGGGGCGGTGGCCCTCCACTTT
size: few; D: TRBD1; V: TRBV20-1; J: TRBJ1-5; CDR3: CSARRTGVSQPQHF; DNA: TGCAGTGCTAGAAGGACAGGGGTGAGTCAGCCCCAGCATTTT
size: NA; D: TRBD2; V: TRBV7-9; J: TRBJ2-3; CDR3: CASSRAAGVAQYF; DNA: TGTGCCAGCAGCCGCGCGGCGGGAGTGGCGCAGTATTTT
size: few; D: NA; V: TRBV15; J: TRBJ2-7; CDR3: CATRGSANYEQYF; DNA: TGTGCCACCAGAGGGTCGGCGAACTACGAGCAGTACTTC
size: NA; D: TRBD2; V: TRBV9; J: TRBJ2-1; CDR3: CASSVVTKRGKIEQFF; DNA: TGTGCCAGCAGCGTAGTCACCAAGCGGGGGAAAATTGAGCAGTTCTTC
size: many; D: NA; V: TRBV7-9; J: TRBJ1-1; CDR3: CASSSNREGAEAFF; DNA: TGTGCCAGCAGCAGCAACAGGGAGGGTGCTGAAGCTTTCTTT
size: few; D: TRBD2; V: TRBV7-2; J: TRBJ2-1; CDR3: CASSFGTSGRNEQFF; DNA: TGTGCCAGCAGCTTCGGGACTAGCGGACGCAATGAGCAGTTCTTC
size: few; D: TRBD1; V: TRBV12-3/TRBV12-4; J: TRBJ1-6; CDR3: CASSLTGLGSPLHF; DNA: TGTGCCAGCAGTTTGACAGGGTTAGGATCACCCCTCCACTTT
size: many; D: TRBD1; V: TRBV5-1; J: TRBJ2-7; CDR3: CASSGTGEGVIEQYF; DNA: TGCGCCAGCAGCGGGACAGGGGAGGGGGTCATCGAGCAGTACTTC
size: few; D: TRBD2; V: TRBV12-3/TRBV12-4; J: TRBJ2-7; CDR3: CASSFALAGVREQYF; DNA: TGTGCCAGCAGTTTTGCCCTAGCGGGAGTTCGGGAGCAGTACTTC
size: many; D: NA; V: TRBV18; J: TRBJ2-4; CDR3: CASSPAGRLAKNIQYF; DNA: TGTGCCAGCTCACCCGCGGGGCGGCTAGCCAAAAACATTCAGTACTTC
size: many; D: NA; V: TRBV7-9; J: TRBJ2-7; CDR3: CASTATAEQYF; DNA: TGTGCCAGCACCGCGACCGCCGAGCAGTACTTC
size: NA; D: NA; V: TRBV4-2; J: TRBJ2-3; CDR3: CASSKEDLRSDTQYF; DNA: TGTGCCAGCAGCAAGGAGGACCTTAGGTCAGATACGCAGTATTTT
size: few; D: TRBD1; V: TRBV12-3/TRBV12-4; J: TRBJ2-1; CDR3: CASNQGASYNEQFF; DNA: TGTGCCAGCAATCAGGGGGCTTCCTACAATGAGCAGTTCTTC
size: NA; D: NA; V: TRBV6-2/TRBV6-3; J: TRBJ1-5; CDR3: CASSPDRRRQPQHF; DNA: TGTGCCAGCAGCCCCGACAGGCGACGCCAGCCCCAGCATTTT
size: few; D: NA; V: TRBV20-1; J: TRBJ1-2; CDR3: CSALAETGQDGYTF; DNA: TGCAGTGCTTTAGCGGAGACAGGCCAGGATGGCTACACCTTC
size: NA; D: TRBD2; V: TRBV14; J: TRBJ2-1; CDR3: CASSRLGLGEQFF; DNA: TGTGCCAGCAGCCGGTTGGGACTAGGAGAGCAGTTCTTC
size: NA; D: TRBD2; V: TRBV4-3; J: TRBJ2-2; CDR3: CASSQRLFSGRAGGELFF; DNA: TGCGCCAGCAGCCAACGTCTTTTTAGCGGGAGGGCTGGGGGGGAGCTGTTTTTT
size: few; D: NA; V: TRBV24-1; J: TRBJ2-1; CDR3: CATSDGVAVSYNEQFF; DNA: TGTGCCACCAGTGATGGGGTAGCGGTTTCCTACAATGAGCAGTTCTTC
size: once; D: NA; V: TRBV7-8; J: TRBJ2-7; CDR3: CASSPTRSAVREQYF; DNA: TGTGCCAGCAGCCCTACCCGTTCGGCTGTCCGCGAGCAGTACTTC
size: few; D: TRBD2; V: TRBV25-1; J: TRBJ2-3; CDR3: CASSASSTGGVDTQYF; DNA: TGTGCCAGCAGTGCATCCTCCACGGGGGGTGTGGATACGCAGTATTTT
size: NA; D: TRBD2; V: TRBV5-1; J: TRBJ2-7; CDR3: CASTQDPSGRAVQYF; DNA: TGCGCCAGCACCCAGGATCCTAGCGGGAGGGCCGTGCAGTACTTC
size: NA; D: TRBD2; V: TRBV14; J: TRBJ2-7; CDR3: CASSQRLAWSYEQYF; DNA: TGTGCCAGCAGCCAAAGACTAGCGTGGTCCTACGAGCAGTACTTC
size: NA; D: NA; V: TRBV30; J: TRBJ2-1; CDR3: CAWGRGGGRFF; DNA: TGTGCCTGGGGACGGGGCGGAGGGCGGTTCTTC
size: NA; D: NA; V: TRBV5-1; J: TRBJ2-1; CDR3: CASSLATPLNEQFF; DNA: TGCGCCAGCAGCTTGGCCACTCCCCTCAATGAGCAGTTCTTC
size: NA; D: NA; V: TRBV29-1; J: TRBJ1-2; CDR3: CSVGSGNYGYTF; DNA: TGCAGCGTTGGGTCTGGGAACTATGGCTACACCTTC
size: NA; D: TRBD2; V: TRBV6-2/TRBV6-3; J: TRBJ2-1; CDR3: CASSYPGTSPEQFF; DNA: TGTGCCAGCAGTTACCCCGGGACTAGCCCTGAGCAGTTCTTC
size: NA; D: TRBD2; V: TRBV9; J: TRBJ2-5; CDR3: CASSSPGLAGELRETQYF; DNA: TGTGCCAGCAGCTCCCCGGGACTAGCGGGAGAACTCCGAGAGACCCAGTACTTC
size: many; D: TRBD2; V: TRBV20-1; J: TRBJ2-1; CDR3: CSAPLEAGLLSYNEQFF; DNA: TGCAGTGCCCCCCTGGAAGCGGGGCTTCTCTCCTACAATGAGCAGTTCTTC
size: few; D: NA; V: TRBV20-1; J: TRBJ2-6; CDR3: CSAGPSMGHYLSGANVLTF; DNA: TGCAGTGCAGGGCCGAGTATGGGTCATTATCTCTCTGGGGCCAACGTCCTGACTTTC
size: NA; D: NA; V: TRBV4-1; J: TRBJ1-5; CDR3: CASSQLYRDGKPQHF; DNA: TGCGCCAGCAGCCAACTATACAGGGATGGGAAGCCCCAGCATTTT
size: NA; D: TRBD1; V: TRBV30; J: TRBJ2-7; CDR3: CAWFGGTGGENEQYF; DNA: TGTGCCTGGTTCGGAGGGACAGGGGGCGAAAACGAGCAGTACTTC
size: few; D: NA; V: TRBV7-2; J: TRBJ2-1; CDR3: CASSLEANEQFF; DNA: TGTGCCAGCAGCTTAGAGGCCAATGAGCAGTTCTTC
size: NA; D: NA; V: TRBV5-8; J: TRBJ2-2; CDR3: CATFPLRARGTGELFF; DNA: TGTGCCACCTTTCCCCTCAGGGCTCGGGGCACCGGGGAGCTGTTTTTT
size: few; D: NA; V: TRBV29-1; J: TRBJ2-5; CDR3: CSGWQETQYF; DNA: TGCAGCGGATGGCAAGAGACCCAGTACTTC
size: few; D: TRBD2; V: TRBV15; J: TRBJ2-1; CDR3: CATSRDKAGGQVQFF; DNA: TGTGCCACCAGCAGAGATAAAGCGGGAGGTCAGGTTCAGTTCTTC
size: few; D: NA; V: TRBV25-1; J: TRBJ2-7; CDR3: CASSEFFEQYF; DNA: TGTGCCAGCAGTGAATTTTTCGAGCAGTACTTC
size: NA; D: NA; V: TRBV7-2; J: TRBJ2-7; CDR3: CASSLELGGSYEQYF; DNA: TGTGCCAGCAGCTTAGAATTGGGGGGTTCCTACGAGCAGTACTTC
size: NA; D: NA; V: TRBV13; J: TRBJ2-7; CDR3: CASSLESGQGISYEQYF; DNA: TGTGCCAGCAGCTTAGAGAGCGGGCAGGGGATCTCCTACGAGCAGTACTTC
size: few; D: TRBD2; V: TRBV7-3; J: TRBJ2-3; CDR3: CASSLTRGLAESTDTQYF; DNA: TGTGCCAGCAGCTTAACACGCGGACTAGCGGAGTCCACAGATACGCAGTATTTT
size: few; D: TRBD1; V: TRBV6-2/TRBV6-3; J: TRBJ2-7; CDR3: CASSYRTGGTYEQYF; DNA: TGTGCCAGCAGCTACCGGACAGGGGGCACCTACGAGCAGTACTTC
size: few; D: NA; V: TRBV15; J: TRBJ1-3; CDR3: CATSRDISFSGNTIYF; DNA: TGTGCCACCAGCAGAGATATAAGTTTTTCTGGAAACACCATATATTTT
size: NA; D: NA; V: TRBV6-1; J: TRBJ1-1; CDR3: CASTPTVGTGIF; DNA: NA
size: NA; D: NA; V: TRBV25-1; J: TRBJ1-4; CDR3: CASSDGFNEKLFF; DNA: TGTGCCAGCAGTGATGGGTTCAATGAAAAACTGTTTTTT
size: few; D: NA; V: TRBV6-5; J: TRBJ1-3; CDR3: CASSYSPRAGNTIYF; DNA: TGTGCCAGCAGTTACTCGCCCAGGGCTGGAAACACCATATATTTT
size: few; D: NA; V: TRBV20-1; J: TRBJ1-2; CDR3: CSAREQGGLEFYTF; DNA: TGCAGTGCTAGGGAACAGGGTGGACTGGAGTTCTACACCTTC
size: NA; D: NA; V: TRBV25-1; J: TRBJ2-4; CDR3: CASSEEDTRAKNIQYF; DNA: TGTGCCAGCAGTGAAGAGGACACAAGGGCAAAAAACATTCAGTACTTC
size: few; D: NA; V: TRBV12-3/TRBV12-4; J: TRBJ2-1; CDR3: CASSFGSNEQFF; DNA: TGTGCCAGCAGTTTTGGGAGCAATGAGCAGTTCTTC
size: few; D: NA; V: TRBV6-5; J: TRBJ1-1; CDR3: CASRGDSTEAFF; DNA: TGTGCCAGCAGAGGTGACAGCACTGAAGCTTTCTTT
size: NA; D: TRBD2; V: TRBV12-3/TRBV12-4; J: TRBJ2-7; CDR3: CASTPTSGAYEQYF; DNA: TGTGCCAGCACTCCGACTAGCGGAGCCTACGAGCAGTACTTC
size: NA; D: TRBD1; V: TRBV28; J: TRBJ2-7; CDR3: CASSRQGASYYEQYF; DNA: TGTGCCAGCAGTCGACAGGGGGCCTCGTACTACGAGCAGTACTTC
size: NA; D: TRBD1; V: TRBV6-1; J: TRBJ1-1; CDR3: CASSEQIGGNSEAFF; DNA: TGTGCCAGCAGTGAACAGATAGGGGGCAACTCTGAAGCTTTCTTT
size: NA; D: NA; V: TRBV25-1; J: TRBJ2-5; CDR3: CASSDPSAGETQYF; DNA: TGTGCCAGCAGTGATCCTAGCGCGGGAGAGACCCAGTACTTC
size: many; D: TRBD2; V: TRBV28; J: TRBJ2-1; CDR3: CASRSSGAGVGAEYNEQFF; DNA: TGTGCCAGCAGATCCTCGGGAGCGGGAGTGGGAGCAGAATACAATGAGCAGTTCTTC
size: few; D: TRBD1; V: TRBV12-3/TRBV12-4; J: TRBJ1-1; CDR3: CASSRGTENTEAFF; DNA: TGTGCCAGCAGTCGCGGGACAGAGAACACTGAAGCTTTCTTT